This TCR beta chain is drawn from a study of shared clonotypes between healthy human individuals. TCRdb's table, derived via immunoSEQ multiplex PCR, lists solely in-frame clones and lacks some. This sample has hundreds of thousands of clones, with about 96% found just once. Germline V gene data show CDR1 as SEHNR and CDR2 as FQNEAQ (reference sequence). V lost 5 bases to trimming and J lost 14 bases; unmatched junction nucleotides: 8. This CDR3 has 12 residues. Only one count was recorded for this clone. Positively selected for CCR7, the CD45RO-negative cells used as naive CD8 cells excluded terminally differentiated effector memory CD45RA+ cells.

The source of this sequence is a man in his thirties or forties in good health. Sample: naive CD8+ T cells sorted from blood. The chain has TRBV7-9 and TRBJ2-1; 8 nucleotides agree with TRBD2. Written as DNA, the CDR3 is TGTGCCAGCAGCCAAAAGCGGGAGTTTGAGTTCTTC. Its protein product is CASSQKREFEFF.